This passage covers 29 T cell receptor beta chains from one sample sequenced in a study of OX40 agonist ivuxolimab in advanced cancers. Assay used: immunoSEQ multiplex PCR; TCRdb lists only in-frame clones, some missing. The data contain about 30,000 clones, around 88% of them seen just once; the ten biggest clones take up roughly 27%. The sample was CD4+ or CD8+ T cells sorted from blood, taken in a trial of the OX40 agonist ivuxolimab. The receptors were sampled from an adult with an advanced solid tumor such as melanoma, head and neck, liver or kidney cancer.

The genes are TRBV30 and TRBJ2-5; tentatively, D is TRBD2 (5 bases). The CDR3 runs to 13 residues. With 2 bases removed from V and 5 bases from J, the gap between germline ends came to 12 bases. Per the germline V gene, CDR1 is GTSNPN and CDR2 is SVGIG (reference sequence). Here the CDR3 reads CAWSPGGGETQYF. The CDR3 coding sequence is TGTGCCTGGAGTCCCGGAGGAGGTGAGACCCAGTACTTC.

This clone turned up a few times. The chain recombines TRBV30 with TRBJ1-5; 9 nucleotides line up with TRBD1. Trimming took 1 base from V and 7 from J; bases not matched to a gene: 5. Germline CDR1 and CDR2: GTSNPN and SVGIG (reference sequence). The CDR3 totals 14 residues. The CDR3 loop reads CAWSEQGAWQPQHF. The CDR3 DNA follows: TGTGCCTGGAGTGAACAGGGGGCTTGGCAGCCCCAGCATTTT.

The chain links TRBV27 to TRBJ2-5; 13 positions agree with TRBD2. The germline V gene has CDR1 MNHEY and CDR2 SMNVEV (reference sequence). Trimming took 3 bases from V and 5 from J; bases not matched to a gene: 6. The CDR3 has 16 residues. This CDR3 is CASSLTSGRIYETQYF. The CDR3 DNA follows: TGTGCCAGCAGTTTGACTAGCGGGAGGATTTATGAGACCCAGTACTTC.

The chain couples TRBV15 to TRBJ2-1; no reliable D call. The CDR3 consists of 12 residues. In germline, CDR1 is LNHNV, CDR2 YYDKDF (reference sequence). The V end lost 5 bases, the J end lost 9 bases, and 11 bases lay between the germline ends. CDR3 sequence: CATSQAIAEQFF. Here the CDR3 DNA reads TGTGCCACCAGCCAAGCCATAGCTGAGCAGTTCTTC.

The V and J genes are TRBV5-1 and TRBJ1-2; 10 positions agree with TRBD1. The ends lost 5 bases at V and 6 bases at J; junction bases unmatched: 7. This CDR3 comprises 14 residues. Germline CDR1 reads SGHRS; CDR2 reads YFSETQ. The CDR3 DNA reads TGCGCCAGCAGGGAGACAGGGGGCGCGAATGGCTACACCTTC. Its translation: CASRETGGANGYTF.

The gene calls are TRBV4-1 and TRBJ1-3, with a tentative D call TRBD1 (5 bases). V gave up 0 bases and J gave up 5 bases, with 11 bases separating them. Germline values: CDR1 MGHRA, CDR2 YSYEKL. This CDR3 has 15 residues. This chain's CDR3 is CASSQDTGGRNTIYF. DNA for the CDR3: TGCGCCAGCAGCCAAGATACGGGGGGGAGAAACACCATATATTTT.

The CDR3: CASSLLDSKNIQYF. The CDR3 nucleotides are TGTGCCAGCAGCTTACTGGACTCCAAAAACATTCAGTACTTC. V gene TRBV11-2 combines with J gene TRBJ2-4, with a weak D call TRBD2 (5 bases). CDR3 size: 14 residues. Germline assignment: CDR1 SGHAT and CDR2 FQNNGV. V lost 2 bases and J lost 2, with 7 bases in between.

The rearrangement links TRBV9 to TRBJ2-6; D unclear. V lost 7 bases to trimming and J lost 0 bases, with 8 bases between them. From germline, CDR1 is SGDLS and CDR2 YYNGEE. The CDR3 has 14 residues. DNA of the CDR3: TGTGCCAGCGGCCTGACCTCTGGGGCCAACGTCCTGACTTTC. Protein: CASGLTSGANVLTF.

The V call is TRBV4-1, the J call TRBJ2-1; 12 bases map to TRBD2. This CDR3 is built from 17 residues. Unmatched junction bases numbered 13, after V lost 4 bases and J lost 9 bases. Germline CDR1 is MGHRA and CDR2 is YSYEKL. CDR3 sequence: CASSPSRTSGENGEQFF. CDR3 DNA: TGCGCCAGCAGCCCCTCCCGGACTAGCGGGGAGAACGGTGAGCAGTTCTTC.

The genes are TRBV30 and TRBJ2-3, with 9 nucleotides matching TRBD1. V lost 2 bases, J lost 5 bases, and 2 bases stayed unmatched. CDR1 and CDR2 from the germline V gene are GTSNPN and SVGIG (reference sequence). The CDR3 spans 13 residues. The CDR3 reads CAWSWGQGDTQYF. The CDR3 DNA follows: TGTGCCTGGAGTTGGGGACAGGGAGATACGCAGTATTTT.

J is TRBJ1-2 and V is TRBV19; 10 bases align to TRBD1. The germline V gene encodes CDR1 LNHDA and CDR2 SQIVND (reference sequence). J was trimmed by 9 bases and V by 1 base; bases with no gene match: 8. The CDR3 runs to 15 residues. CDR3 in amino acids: CASSIGGTGVPRYTF. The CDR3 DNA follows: TGTGCCAGTAGTATAGGTGGGACAGGGGTTCCTCGCTACACCTTC. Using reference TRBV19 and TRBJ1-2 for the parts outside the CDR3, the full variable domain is DGGITQSPKYLFRKEGQNVTLSCEQNLNHDAMYWYRQDPGQGLRLIYYSQIVNDFQKGDIAEGYSVSREKKESFPLTVTSAQKNPTAFYLCASSIGGTGVPRYTFGSGTRLTVV.

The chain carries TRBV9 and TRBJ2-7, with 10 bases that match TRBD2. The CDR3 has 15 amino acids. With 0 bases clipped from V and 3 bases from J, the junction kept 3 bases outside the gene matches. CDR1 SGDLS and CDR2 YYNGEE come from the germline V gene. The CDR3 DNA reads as TGTGCCAGCAGCGTAGGGGCTAGCGGGGGCTACGAGCAGTACTTC. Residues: CASSVGASGGYEQYF.

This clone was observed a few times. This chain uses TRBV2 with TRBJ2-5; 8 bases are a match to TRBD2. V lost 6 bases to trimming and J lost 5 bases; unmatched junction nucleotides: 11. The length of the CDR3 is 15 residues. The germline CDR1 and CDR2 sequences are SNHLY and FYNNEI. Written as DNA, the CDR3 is TGTGCCAGCAGCGACGGGGGGGGCGCGGGCGAGACCCAGTACTTC. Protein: CASSDGGGAGETQYF. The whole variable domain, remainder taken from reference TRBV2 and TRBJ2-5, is EPEVTQTPSHQVTQMGQEVILRCVPISNHLYFYWYRQILGQKVEFLVSFYNNEISEKSEIFDDQFSVERPDGSNFTLKIRSTKLEDSAMYFCASSDGGGAGETQYFGPGTRLLVL.

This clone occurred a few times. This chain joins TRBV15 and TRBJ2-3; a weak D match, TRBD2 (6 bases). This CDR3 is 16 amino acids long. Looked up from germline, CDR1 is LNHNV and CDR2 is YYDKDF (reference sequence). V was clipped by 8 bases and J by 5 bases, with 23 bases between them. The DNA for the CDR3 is TGTGCCACCGCGACACGCGCCGGACACGGGGGAGATACGCAGTATTTT. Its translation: CATATRAGHGGDTQYF.

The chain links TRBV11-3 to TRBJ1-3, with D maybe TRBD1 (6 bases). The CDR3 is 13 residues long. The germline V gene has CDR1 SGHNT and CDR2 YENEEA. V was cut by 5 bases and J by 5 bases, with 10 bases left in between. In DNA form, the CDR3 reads TGTGCCAGCAGCCTACAGGGAAGAAACACCATATATTTT. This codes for CASSLQGRNTIYF.

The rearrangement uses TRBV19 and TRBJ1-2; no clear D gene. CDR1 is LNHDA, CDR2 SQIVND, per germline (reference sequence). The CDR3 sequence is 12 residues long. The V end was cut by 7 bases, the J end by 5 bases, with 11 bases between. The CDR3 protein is CASTEDFYGYTF. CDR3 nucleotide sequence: TGTGCCAGTACCGAGGACTTTTATGGCTACACCTTC.

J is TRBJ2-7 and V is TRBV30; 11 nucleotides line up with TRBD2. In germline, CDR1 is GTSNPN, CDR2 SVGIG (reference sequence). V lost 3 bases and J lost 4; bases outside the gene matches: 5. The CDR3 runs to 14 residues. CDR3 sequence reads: CAWRGTSGEYEQYF. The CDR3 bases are TGTGCCTGGAGGGGGACTAGCGGAGAGTACGAGCAGTACTTC.

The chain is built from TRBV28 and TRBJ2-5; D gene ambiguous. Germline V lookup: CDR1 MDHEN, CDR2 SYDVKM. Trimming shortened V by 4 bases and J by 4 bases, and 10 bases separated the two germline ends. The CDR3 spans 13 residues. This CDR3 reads CASSYTGAETQYF. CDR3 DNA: TGTGCCAGCAGTTACACGGGCGCAGAGACCCAGTACTTC.

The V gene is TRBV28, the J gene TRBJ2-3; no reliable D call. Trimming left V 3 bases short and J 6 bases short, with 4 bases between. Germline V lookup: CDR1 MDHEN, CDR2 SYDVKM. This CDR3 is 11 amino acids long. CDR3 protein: CASSFSDTQYF. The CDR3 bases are TGTGCCAGCAGTTTTAGCGATACGCAGTATTTT.

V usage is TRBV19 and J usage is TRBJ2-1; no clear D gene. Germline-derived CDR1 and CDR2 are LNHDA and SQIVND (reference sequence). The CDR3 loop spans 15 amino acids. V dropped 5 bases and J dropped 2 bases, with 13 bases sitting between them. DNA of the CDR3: TGTGCCAGTAGTGTCCAGTTGCGCCCCTACAATGAGCAGTTCTTC. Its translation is CASSVQLRPYNEQFF.

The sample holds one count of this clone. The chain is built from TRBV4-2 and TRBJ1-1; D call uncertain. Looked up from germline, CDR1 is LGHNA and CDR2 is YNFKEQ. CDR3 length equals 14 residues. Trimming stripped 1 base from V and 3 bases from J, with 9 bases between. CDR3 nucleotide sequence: TGTGCCAGCAGCCAAGTGGTTAATTACACTGAAGCTTTCTTT. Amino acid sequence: CASSQVVNYTEAFF.

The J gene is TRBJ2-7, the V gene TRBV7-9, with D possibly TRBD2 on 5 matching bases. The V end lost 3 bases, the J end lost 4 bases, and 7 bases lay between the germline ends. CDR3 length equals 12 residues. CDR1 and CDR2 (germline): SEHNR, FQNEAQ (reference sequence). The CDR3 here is CASSFRTYEQYF. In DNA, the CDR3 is TGTGCCAGCAGCTTCCGGACTTACGAGCAGTACTTC.

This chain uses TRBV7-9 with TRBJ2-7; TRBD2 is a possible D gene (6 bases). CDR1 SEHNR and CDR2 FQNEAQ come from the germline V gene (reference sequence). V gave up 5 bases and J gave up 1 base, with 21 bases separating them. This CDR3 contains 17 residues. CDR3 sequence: CASSPPIGSGSSYEQYF. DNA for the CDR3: TGTGCCAGCAGCCCCCCCATAGGTAGCGGTTCTTCCTACGAGCAGTACTTC.

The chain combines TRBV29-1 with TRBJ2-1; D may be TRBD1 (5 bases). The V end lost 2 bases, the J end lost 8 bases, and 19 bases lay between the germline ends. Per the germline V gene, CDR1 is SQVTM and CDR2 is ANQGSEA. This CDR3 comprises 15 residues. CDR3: CSVERRGRGTDEQFF. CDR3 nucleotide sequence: TGCAGCGTTGAAAGAAGGGGAAGGGGCACGGATGAGCAGTTCTTC.

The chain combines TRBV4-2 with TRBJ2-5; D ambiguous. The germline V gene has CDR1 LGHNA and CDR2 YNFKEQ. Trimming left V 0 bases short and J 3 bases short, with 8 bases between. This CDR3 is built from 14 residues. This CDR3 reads CASSQDMAEETQYF. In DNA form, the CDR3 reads TGTGCCAGCAGCCAAGATATGGCAGAAGAGACCCAGTACTTC.

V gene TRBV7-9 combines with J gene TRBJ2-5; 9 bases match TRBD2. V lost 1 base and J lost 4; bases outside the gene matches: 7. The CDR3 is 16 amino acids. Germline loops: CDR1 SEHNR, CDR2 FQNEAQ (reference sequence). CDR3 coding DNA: TGTGCCAGCAGCTTAGGAGTAGCGGGAGCGGGAGAGACCCAGTACTTC. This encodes CASSLGVAGAGETQYF.

The CDR3 loop is CASSTKRGSYEQYF. As DNA, the CDR3 is TGCGCCAGCAGTACAAAACGGGGGTCCTACGAGCAGTACTTC. The chain links TRBV4-1 to TRBJ2-7; weak D call: TRBD2 (6 bases). The CDR3 has 14 residues. Germline CDR1 and CDR2: MGHRA and YSYEKL. V lost 6 bases to trimming and J lost 1 base, with 13 bases between them.

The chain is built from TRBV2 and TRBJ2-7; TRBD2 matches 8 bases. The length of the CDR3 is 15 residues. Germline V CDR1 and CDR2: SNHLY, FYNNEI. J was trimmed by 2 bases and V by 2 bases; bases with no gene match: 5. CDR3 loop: CASSERLAGPYEQYF. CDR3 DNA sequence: TGTGCCAGCAGTGAACGGCTAGCGGGTCCCTACGAGCAGTACTTC.

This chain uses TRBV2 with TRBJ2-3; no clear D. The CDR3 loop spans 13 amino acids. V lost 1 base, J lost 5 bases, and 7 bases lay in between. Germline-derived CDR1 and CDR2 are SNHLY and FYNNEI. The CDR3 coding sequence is TGTGCCAGCAGTGAAGGATCGGGAGATACGCAGTATTTT. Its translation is CASSEGSGDTQYF.